This T cell receptor beta chain was captured by sequencing in a study of Ad26.COV2.S vaccination and SARS-CoV-2 variants. Points from the study as a whole: Vaccinated and placebo-treated recipients had similar non-spike TCR breadth.

Sample treatment: about 20 received Ad26.COV2.S at low or high dose, single or two shots; several received placebo; per-sample allocation not given. Following the first vaccine or placebo injection, samples were taken on day 63. Produced via immunoSEQ multiplex PCR; TCRdb's table is partial and in-frame only. The sample includes roughly 700,000 clones, 80% to 90% of them seen just once. The germline CDR1 and CDR2 sequences are DFQATT and SNEGSKA (reference sequence). The germline V and J ends were trimmed by 1 base and 11 bases, with 11 bases remaining between them. This CDR3 spans 11 amino acids. Regarding this clone: Its antigen is not identified.

The TCR sequence derives from a person between 18 and 65 years old who received the Ad26.COV2.S COVID-19 vaccine or a placebo. This sample comprised peripheral blood, obtained in a trial of Ad26.COV2.S vaccine versus placebo. The rearrangement joins TRBV20-1 to TRBJ1-1, with D maybe TRBD1 (5 bases). DNA for the CDR3: TGCAGTGCTAGAGTCAGGGCGTCCGCTTTCTTT. Translation: CSARVRASAFF.